Shown below are 27 T cell receptor beta chains from a single sample sequenced in a study of blood T cells in healthy people across ages. A sample-barcoded 5' primer and a J-beta primer mix were used in a second PCR of roughly 7 to 11 cycles. TCRdb re-derived calls from the 5' RACE reads in MiXCR, one entry per CDR3 protein. The repertoire holds 1,500,000 or so distinct CDR3 sequences, roughly 43% seen once, with more than 4% in the top ten. Sequenced: blood. These receptors were obtained from a woman in her late teens or twenties in good health.

The V call is TRBV6-2 or TRBV6-3, the J call TRBJ1-1; the match to TRBD1 covers 7 bases. CDR3 length: 15 amino acids. Trimming took 2 bases from V and 4 from J; bases not matched to a gene: 7. Germline CDR1 is MNHEY and CDR2 is SVGEGT. CDR3 amino acids: CASSYEARGATEAFF. DNA of the CDR3: TGTGCCAGCAGTTACGAGGCCAGGGGGGCCACTGAAGCTTTCTTT.

The rearrangement joins TRBV15 to TRBJ2-7; possibly TRBD1 for D (5 bases). V gave up 1 base and J gave up 4 bases, with 11 bases separating them. The CDR3 has 14 amino acids. Looked up from germline, CDR1 is LNHNV and CDR2 is YYDKDF (reference sequence). CDR3 nucleotides: TGTGCCACCAGCAGAGTGGGGCCGGGTTACGAGCAGTACTTC. Amino acids: CATSRVGPGYEQYF.

V is TRBV29-1 and J is TRBJ1-1; a weak D match, TRBD1 (6 bases). Germline CDR1 is SQVTM and CDR2 is ANQGSEA. The CDR3 extends over 13 amino acids. V lost 7 bases, J lost 1 base, and 13 bases lay in between. This CDR3 is CSARTGKNTEAFF. CDR3 nucleotides: TGCAGCGCACGTACAGGGAAGAACACTGAAGCTTTCTTT.

The rearrangement uses TRBV6-2 or TRBV6-3 and TRBJ1-1, with TRBD1 as a possible D gene (5 bases). CDR3 size: 15 residues. Germline V gene lookup returns CDR1 MNHEY and CDR2 SVGEGT. Trimming took off 7 bases at V and 0 bases at J, with 15 bases between the two ends. The CDR3 loop is CASTFPGGLNTEAFF. The CDR3 DNA reads as TGTGCCAGCACCTTTCCCGGGGGATTGAACACTGAAGCTTTCTTT.

The rearrangement links TRBV20-1 to TRBJ1-5, with D possibly matching TRBD1 (5 bases). V lost 4 bases to trimming and J lost 12 bases, with 19 bases between them. Per the germline V gene, CDR1 is DFQATT and CDR2 is SNEGSKA (reference sequence). The CDR3 length is 13 residues. CDR3 nucleotide sequence: TGCAGTGCTAAGGGGAGGGATAGGCAGGGCCAGCATTTT. Translating gives CSAKGRDRQGQHF.

This clonotype was seen a few times. The J gene is TRBJ1-2, the V gene TRBV5-1; D remains unclear. Germline V gene lookup returns CDR1 SGHRS and CDR2 YFSETQ. The CDR3 sequence is 14 residues long. The germline V and J ends were trimmed by 0 bases and 2 bases, with 8 bases remaining between them. For the CDR3, the DNA is TGCGCCAGCAGCTTGGAATACCAGAACTATGGCTACACCTTC. Its protein is CASSLEYQNYGYTF.

The V and J genes are TRBV27 and TRBJ2-1; 7 bases fit TRBD2. The CDR3 is made up of 17 amino acids. Losses at the gene ends were 0 bases for V and 3 bases for J; bases not matched to a gene: 8. From germline, CDR1 is MNHEY and CDR2 SMNVEV (reference sequence). CDR3 in amino acids: CASSLSRWEGLYNEQFF. For the CDR3, the DNA is TGTGCCAGCAGTTTATCGAGGTGGGAGGGCCTCTACAATGAGCAGTTCTTC.

The rearrangement links TRBV12-3 or TRBV12-4 to TRBJ1-1; no definite D call. Trimming stripped 2 bases from V and 6 bases from J, with 16 bases between. The CDR3 runs to 15 residues. The CDR3 region is CASSLFPDLSAEAFF. CDR3 DNA: TGTGCCAGCAGTTTATTCCCGGACCTCTCGGCTGAAGCTTTCTTT.

This chain uses TRBV7-9 with TRBJ1-2, with no clear D. The V and J ends lost 3 bases and 8 bases respectively, with 10 bases between them. The CDR3 totals 12 residues. The germline V gene encodes CDR1 SEHNR and CDR2 FQNEAQ (reference sequence). CDR3 bases: TGTGCCAGCAGCTTCGATGTGCCGGGCTACACCTTC. Translating it yields CASSFDVPGYTF.

This clonotype was picked up one time. The gene calls are TRBV27 and TRBJ1-6, with D tentatively TRBD1 (5 bases). The germline V and J ends were trimmed by 6 bases and 10 bases, with 10 bases remaining between them. Per germline, CDR1 MNHEY and CDR2 SMNVEV (reference sequence). The CDR3 runs to 12 residues. The CDR3 reads CASRFAGSPLHF. CDR3 nucleotide sequence: TGTGCCAGCAGGTTTGCAGGGTCACCCCTCCACTTT.

This clonotype was seen a few times. This chain links TRBV29-1 with TRBJ1-1; maybe TRBD1 (5 bases). This CDR3 region has 13 residues. Trimming removed 6 bases from V and 3 bases from J, with 14 bases in between. Germline V CDR1 and CDR2: SQVTM, ANQGSEA. CDR3 residues: CSVSLGVYTEAFF. The CDR3 DNA reads as TGCAGCGTATCTTTAGGGGTATACACTGAAGCTTTCTTT. The variable domain in full, with the rest retrieved from reference TRBV29-1 and TRBJ1-1, is SAVISQKPSRDICQRGTSLTIQCQVDSQVTMMFWYRQQPGQSLTLIATANQGSEATYESGFVIDKFPISRPNLTFSTLTVSNMSPEDSSIYLCSVSLGVYTEAFFGQGTRLTVV.

This clonotype occurred a few times. The chain recombines TRBV12-3 or TRBV12-4 with TRBJ1-2; 7 positions match TRBD1. Trimming at V came to 7 bases and at J to 4 bases, leaving 9 bases not matched to a gene. The length of the CDR3 is 14 residues. The CDR3 DNA follows: TGTGCCAGCAACCGAGACAGGGTGAGCTATGGCTACACCTTC. It yields the protein CASNRDRVSYGYTF.

This clonotype was seen a few times. V and J are TRBV4-3 and TRBJ1-6, with D perhaps TRBD1 (5 bases). The germline V gene encodes CDR1 LGHNA and CDR2 YSLEER. The CDR3 extends over 18 amino acids. V was cut by 3 bases and J by 11 bases, with 26 bases left in between. The CDR3 protein is CASSQTGTAYYPFPPLHF. DNA of the CDR3: TGCGCCAGCAGCCAGACCGGGACCGCGTATTACCCTTTTCCACCCCTCCACTTT.

The chain couples TRBV4-2 to TRBJ1-1, with D unresolved. The germline gives CDR1 LGHNA, CDR2 YNFKEQ. This CDR3 comprises 16 residues. V was shortened by 0 bases and J by 7 bases, with 18 bases between the two germline ends. The CDR3 DNA follows: TGTGCCAGCAGCCAAGATTTGGGTTTAGGAGGCAATGAAGCTTTCTTT. This sequence encodes CASSQDLGLGGNEAFF.

About this clonotype: The germline gene is not matched at one end of the junction; a read error may be the cause. The rearrangement uses TRBV7-9 and TRBJ2-1; the match to TRBD2 covers 8 bases. Germline CDR1 SEHNR, CDR2 FQNEAQ (reference sequence). CDR3 length equals 16 residues. This CDR3 reads CASSISGVSSHNEQFF. CDR3 nucleotide sequence: TGTGCCAGCAGCATTAGCGGGGTGAGCTCCCACAATGAGCAGTTCTTC.

The genes are TRBV18 and TRBJ2-3; 10 bases match TRBD2. Germline values: CDR1 KGHSH, CDR2 LQKENI. V was pared by 6 bases and J by 4 bases, with 16 bases of the junction left unmatched. The CDR3 covers 18 residues. CDR3 protein: CASSLNPTGTSVSDTQYF. The DNA for the CDR3 is TGTGCCAGCTCGCTCAACCCCACCGGGACTAGCGTTTCAGATACGCAGTATTTT.

This clonotype was counted ten times or more. This sequence joins TRBV27 and TRBJ2-1; D perhaps matches TRBD2 (5 bases). Germline V gene lookup returns CDR1 MNHEY and CDR2 SMNVEV (reference sequence). The V gene lost 4 bases and the J gene lost 4 bases, with 11 bases spanning the gap. This CDR3 is built from 14 residues. CDR3 protein: CASSSGLIYNEQFF. CDR3 DNA: TGTGCCAGCAGTTCTGGACTGATATACAATGAGCAGTTCTTC.

The chain has TRBV6-2 or TRBV6-3 and TRBJ2-6; D may match TRBD1 or TRBD2 (6 bases each). V was clipped by 6 bases and J by 2 bases, with 11 bases between them. The CDR3 spans 15 residues. Germline CDR1 and CDR2: MNHEY and SVGEGT. The CDR3 DNA reads as TGTGCCAGCAGGGCGGGACAAACTGGGGCCAACGTCCTGACTTTC. As protein: CASRAGQTGANVLTF.

In this sample, this clonotype turned up a few times. This chain joins TRBV9 and TRBJ2-1, with 9 bases fitting TRBD2. J was trimmed by 7 bases and V by 0 bases; bases with no gene match: 8. CDR3 length: 16 residues. From germline, CDR1 is SGDLS and CDR2 YYNGEE. The CDR3 region has the DNA TGTGCCAGCAGCGTAGTTCGGGCTAGCGGGAAAAATGAGCAGTTCTTC. Amino acids: CASSVVRASGKNEQFF.

J is TRBJ1-6 and V is TRBV4-3; D is uncertain. Germline-derived CDR1 and CDR2 are LGHNA and YSLEER. Between the trimmed V and J ends, which lost 3 bases and 0 bases, there was a span of 9 bases. This CDR3 contains 16 residues. DNA for the CDR3: TGCGCCAGCAGCCAGGGAAGGTCCTCCTATAATTCACCCCTCCACTTT. Amino acids: CASSQGRSSYNSPLHF.

With regard to this clonotype: Its ends do not fully match the called genes, so a read error is possible. The rearrangement links TRBV12-3 or TRBV12-4 to TRBJ1-1; D unclear. The CDR3 sequence is 14 residues long. The CDR3: CASSLAGVKTEAFF. CDR3 DNA: TGTGCCAGCAGTTTAGCTGGGGTGAAGACTGAAGCTTTCTTT.

This chain connects TRBV20-1 to TRBJ2-1; D is uncertain. V was cut by 3 bases and J by 4 bases, with 10 bases left in between. CDR1 DFQATT and CDR2 SNEGSKA come from the germline V gene (reference sequence). The CDR3 runs 13 residues. Here the CDR3 DNA reads TGCAGTGCTAGGGTCAGCGCGTACAATGAGCAGTTCTTC. This codes for CSARVSAYNEQFF.

This chain connects TRBV18 to TRBJ2-1; D is ambiguous. This CDR3 is built from 12 residues. V dropped 1 base and J dropped 7 bases, with 5 bases sitting between them. CDR1 is KGHSH, CDR2 LQKENI, per germline. The chain's CDR3 is CASSPRKNEQFF. The CDR3 nucleotides read TGTGCCAGCTCACCACGAAAAAATGAGCAGTTCTTC.

Points on this clonotype: One end of the junction varies from germline; a read error may be responsible. The chain links TRBV12-3 or TRBV12-4 to TRBJ2-1; 10 nucleotides align to TRBD1. The CDR3 consists of 15 residues. CDR3 protein: CVSSWGQGIYNEQFF. The CDR3 DNA sequence: TGTGTCAGCAGTTGGGGACAGGGGATATACAATGAGCAGTTCTTC.

The gene calls are TRBV20-1 and TRBJ1-2, with 11 bases matching TRBD1. Losses at the gene ends were 1 base for V and 6 bases for J; bases not matched to a gene: 4. This CDR3 is built from 14 residues. Germline CDR1 and CDR2: DFQATT and SNEGSKA (reference sequence). The chain's CDR3 is CSARALGQGDGYTF. CDR3 DNA: TGCAGTGCTAGAGCCTTGGGACAGGGGGATGGCTACACCTTC.

This clonotype was found a few times. This chain links TRBV5-1 with TRBJ2-5; no clear D. The V gene lost 2 bases and the J gene lost 5 bases, with 13 bases spanning the gap. The CDR3 extends over 14 amino acids. Per germline, CDR1 SGHRS and CDR2 YFSETQ. The CDR3 DNA reads TGCGCCAGCAGCTTAATTAGCTTAGGGGAGACCCAGTACTTC. This translates into CASSLISLGETQYF.

The V call is TRBV6-1, the J call TRBJ1-3; D is possibly TRBD1 (5 bases). V gave up 6 bases and J gave up 4 bases, with 13 bases separating them. Looked up from germline, CDR1 is MNHNS and CDR2 is SASEGT. The CDR3 loop spans 14 amino acids. CDR3 coding DNA: TGTGCCAGCAGCTCCGGGACCCAGGGAAACACCATATATTTT. It codes for CASSSGTQGNTIYF.